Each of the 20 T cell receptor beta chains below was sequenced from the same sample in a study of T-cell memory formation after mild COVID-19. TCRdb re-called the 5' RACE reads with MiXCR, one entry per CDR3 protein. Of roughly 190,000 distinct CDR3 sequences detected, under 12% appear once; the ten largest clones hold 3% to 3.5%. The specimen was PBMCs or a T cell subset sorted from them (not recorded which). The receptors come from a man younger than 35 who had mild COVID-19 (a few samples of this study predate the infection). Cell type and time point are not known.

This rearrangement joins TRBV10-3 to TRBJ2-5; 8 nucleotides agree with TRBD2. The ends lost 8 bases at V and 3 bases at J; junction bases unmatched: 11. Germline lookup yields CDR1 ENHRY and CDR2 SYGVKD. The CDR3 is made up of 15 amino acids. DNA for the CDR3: TGTGCCATCGGCCTCGGGGGGGGAAAAAAAGAGACCCAGTACTTC. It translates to CAIGLGGGKKETQYF.

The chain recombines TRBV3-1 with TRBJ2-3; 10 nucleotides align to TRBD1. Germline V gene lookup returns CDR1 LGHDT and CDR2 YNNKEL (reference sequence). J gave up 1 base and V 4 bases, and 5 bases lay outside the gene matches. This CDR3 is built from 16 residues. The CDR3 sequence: CASSRATGGGTDTQYF. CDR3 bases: TGTGCCAGCAGCCGCGCGACAGGGGGCGGCACAGATACGCAGTATTTT.

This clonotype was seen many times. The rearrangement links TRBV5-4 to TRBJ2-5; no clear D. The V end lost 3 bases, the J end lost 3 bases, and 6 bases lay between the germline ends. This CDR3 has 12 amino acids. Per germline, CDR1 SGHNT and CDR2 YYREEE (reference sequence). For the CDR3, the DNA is TGTGCCAGCAGCTCCAACAAAGAGACCCAGTACTTC. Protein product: CASSSNKETQYF.

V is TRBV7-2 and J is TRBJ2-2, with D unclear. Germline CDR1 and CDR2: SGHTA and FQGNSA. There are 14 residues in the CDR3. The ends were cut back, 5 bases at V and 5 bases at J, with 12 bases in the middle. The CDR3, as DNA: TGTGCCAGCAGCCCTCCGACCGAGACCGGGGAGCTGTTTTTT. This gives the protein CASSPPTETGELFF.

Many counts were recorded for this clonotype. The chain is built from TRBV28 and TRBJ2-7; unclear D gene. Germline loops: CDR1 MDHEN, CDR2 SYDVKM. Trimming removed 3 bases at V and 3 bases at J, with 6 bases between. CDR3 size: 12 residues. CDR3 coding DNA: TGTGCCAGCAGTTTGGGGAACTACGAGCAGTACGTC. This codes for CASSLGNYEQYV.

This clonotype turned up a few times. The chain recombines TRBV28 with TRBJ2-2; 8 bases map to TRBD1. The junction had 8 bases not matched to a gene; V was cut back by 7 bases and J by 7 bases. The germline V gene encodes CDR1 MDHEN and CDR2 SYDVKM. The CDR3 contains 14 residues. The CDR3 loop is CASTRTGKDGELFF. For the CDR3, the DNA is TGTGCCAGCACCCGGACAGGGAAGGACGGGGAGCTGTTTTTT.

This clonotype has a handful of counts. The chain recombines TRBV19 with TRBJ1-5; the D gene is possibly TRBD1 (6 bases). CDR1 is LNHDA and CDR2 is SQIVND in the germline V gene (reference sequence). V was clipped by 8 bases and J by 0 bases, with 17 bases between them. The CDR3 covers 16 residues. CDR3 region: CASSRGKGVSNQPQHF. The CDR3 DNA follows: TGTGCCAGTTCCCGAGGTAAGGGGGTTAGCAATCAGCCCCAGCATTTT.

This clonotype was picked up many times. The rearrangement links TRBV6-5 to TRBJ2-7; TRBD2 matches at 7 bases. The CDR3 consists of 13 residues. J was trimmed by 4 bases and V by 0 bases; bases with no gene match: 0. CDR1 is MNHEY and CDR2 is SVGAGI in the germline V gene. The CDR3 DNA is TGTGCCAGCAGTTACTCGCGGGGGTACGAGCAGTACGTC. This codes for CASSYSRGYEQYV.

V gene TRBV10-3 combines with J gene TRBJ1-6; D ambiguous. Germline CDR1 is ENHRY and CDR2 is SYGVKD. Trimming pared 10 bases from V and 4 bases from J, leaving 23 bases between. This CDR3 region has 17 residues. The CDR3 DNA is TGTGCCAAAATTAGGGATTGCCATACCGCTTATAATTCACCCCTCCACTTT. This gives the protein CAKIRDCHTAYNSPLHF.

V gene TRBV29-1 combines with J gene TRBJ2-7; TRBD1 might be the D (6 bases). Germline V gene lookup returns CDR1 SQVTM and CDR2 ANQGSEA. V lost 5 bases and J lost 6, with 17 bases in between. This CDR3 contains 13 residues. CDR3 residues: CSVSEAGDGEQYF. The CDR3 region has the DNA TGCAGCGTTTCGGAAGCAGGGGATGGCGAGCAGTACTTC.

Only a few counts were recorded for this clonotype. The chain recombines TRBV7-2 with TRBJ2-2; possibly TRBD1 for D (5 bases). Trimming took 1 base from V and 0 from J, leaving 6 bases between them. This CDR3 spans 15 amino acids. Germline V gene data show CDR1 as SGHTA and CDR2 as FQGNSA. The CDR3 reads CASSLGRANTGELFF. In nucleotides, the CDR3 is TGTGCCAGCAGCTTAGGCAGGGCGAACACCGGGGAGCTGTTTTTT.

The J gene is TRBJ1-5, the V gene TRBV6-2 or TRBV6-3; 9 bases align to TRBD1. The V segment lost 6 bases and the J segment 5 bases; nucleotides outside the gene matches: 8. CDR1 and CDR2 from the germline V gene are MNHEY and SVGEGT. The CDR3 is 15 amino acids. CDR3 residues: CASRYSGQGHQPQHF. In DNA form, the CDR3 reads TGTGCCAGCAGGTATTCGGGACAGGGCCATCAGCCCCAGCATTTT.

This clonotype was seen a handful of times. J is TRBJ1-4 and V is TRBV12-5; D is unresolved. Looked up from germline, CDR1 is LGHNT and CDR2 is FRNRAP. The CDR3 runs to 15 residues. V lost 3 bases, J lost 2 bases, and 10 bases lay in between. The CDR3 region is CASGFLGRTNEKLFF. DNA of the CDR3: TGTGCTAGTGGTTTCCTCGGCAGGACTAATGAAAAACTGTTTTTT.

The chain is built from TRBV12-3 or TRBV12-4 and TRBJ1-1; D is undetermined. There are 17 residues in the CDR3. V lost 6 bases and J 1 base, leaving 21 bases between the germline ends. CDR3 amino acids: CASSGSSFSSKNTEAFF. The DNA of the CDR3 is TGTGCCAGCAGCGGGAGCAGCTTCAGCTCAAAGAACACTGAAGCTTTCTTT.

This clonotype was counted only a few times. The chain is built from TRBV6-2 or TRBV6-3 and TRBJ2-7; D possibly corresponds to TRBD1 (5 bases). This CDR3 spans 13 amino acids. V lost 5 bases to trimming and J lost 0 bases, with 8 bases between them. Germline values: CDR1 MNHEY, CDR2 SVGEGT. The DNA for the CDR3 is TGTGCCAGCAGTGCACAGGTCTCCTACGAGCAGTACTTC. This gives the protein CASSAQVSYEQYF.

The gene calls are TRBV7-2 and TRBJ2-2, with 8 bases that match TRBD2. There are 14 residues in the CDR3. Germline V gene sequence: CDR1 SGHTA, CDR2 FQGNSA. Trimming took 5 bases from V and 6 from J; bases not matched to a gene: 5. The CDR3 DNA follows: TGTGCCAGCAGCACCGGACTAGCCCCCGGGGAGCTGTTTTTT. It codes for CASSTGLAPGELFF.

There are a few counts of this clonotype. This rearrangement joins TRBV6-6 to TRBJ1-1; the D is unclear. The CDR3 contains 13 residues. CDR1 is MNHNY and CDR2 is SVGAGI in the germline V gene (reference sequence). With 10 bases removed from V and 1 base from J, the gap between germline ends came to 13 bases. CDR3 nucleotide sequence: TGTGCCATCGGCGTAGTACGGAACACTGAAGCTTTCTTT. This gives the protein CAIGVVRNTEAFF.

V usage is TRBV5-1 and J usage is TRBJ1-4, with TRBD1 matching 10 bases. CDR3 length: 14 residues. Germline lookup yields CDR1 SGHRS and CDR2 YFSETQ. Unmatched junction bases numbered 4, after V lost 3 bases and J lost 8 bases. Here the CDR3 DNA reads TGCGCCAGCAGCTCCGGGACAGGGGAGGAAAAACTGTTTTTT. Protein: CASSSGTGEEKLFF.

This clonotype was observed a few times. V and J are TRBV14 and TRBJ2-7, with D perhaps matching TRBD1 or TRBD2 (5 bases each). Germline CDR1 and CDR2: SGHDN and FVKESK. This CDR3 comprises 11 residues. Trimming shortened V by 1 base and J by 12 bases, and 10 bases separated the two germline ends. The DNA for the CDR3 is TGTGCCAGCAGCCAAGGGGACCCCCTGTACTTC. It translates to CASSQGDPLYF.

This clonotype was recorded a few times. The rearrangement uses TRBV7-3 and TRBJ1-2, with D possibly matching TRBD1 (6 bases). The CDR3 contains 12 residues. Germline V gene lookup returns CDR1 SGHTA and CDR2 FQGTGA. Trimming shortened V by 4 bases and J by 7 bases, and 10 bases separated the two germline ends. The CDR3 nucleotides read TGTGCCAGCAGCTCAACAGGGTTTGGCTACACCTTC. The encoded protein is CASSSTGFGYTF.